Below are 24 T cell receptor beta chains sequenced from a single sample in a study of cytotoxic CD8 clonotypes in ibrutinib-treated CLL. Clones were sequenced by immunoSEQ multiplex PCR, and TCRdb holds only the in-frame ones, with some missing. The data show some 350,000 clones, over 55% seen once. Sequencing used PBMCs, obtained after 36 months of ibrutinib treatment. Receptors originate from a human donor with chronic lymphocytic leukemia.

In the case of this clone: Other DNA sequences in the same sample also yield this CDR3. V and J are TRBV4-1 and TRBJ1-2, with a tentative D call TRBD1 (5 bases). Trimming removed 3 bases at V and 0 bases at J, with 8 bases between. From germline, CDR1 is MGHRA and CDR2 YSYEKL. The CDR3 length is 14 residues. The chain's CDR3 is CASSQGPANYGYTF. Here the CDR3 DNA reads TGCGCCAGCAGCCAGGGACCCGCTAACTATGGCTACACCTTC.

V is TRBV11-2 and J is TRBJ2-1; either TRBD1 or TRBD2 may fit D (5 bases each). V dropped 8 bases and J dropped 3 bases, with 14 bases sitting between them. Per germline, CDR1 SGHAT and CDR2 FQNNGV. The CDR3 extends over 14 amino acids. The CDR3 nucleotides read TGTGCCAGCGGACCGGGACGTAACTACAATGAGCAGTTCTTC. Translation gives CASGPGRNYNEQFF. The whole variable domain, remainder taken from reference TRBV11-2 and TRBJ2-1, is EAGVAQSPRYKIIEKRQSVAFWCNPISGHATLYWYQQILGQGPKLLIQFQNNGVVDDSQLPKDRFSAERLKGVDSTLKIQPAKLEDSAVYLCASGPGRNYNEQFFGPGTRLTVL.

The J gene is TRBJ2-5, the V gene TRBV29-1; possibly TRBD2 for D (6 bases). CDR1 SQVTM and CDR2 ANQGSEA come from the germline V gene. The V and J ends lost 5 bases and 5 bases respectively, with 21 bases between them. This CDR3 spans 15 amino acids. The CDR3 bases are TGCAGCGTTTCCCCAGGACTATCGGGACGGGAGACCCAGTACTTC. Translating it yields CSVSPGLSGRETQYF.

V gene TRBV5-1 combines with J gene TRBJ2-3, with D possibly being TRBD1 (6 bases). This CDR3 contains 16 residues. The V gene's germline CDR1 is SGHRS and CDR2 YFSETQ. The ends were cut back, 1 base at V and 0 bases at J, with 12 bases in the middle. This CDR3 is CASSLYGQTSTDTQYF. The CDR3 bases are TGCGCCAGCAGCTTGTACGGACAGACCAGCACAGATACGCAGTATTTT.

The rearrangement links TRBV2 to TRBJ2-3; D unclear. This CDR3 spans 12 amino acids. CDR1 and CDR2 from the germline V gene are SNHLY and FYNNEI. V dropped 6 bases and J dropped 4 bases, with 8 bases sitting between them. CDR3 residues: CASRPHADTQYF. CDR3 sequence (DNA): TGTGCCAGCAGGCCTCATGCAGATACGCAGTATTTT.

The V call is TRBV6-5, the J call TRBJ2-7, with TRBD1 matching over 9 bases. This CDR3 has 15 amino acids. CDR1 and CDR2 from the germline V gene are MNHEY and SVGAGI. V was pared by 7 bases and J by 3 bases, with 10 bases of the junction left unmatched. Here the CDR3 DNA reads TGTGCCAGCAACCTATCCGCGGGACAGGGCTACGAGCAGTACTTC. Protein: CASNLSAGQGYEQYF.

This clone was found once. The chain's CDR3 is CASGLAGTGELFF. DNA of the CDR3: TGTGCCAGCGGACTAGCGGGTACCGGGGAGCTGTTTTTT. The genes are TRBV7-3 and TRBJ2-2, with 11 bases fitting TRBD2. The J segment lost 5 bases and the V segment lost 8 bases, leaving 1 base of the junction unmatched. This CDR3 has 13 residues. The germline CDR1 and CDR2 sequences are SGHTA and FQGTGA.

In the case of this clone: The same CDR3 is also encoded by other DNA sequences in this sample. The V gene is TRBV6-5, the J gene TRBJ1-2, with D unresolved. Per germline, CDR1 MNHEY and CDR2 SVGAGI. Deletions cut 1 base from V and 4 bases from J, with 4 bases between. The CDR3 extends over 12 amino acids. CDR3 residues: CASSYLGYGYTF. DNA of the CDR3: TGTGCCAGCAGTTACTTGGGCTATGGCTACACCTTC.

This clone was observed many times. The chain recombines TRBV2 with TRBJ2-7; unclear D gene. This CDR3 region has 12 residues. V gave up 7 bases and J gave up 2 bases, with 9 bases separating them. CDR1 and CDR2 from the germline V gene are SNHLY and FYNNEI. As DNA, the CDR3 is TGTGCCAGCAACAACAGTCCCTACGAGCAGTACTTC. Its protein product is CASNNSPYEQYF.

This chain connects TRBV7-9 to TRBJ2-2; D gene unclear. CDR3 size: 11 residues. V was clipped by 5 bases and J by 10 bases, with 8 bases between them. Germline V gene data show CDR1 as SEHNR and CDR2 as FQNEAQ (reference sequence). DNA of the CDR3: TGTGCCAGCAGCCCAAGTTCGGAGCTGTTTTTT. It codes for CASSPSSELFF.

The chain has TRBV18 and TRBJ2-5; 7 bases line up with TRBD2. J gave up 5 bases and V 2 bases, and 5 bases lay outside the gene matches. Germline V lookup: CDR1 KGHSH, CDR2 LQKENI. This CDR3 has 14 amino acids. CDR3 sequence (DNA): TGTGCCAGCTCACCAGGCGGGGGATTGGAGACCCAGTACTTC. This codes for CASSPGGGLETQYF.

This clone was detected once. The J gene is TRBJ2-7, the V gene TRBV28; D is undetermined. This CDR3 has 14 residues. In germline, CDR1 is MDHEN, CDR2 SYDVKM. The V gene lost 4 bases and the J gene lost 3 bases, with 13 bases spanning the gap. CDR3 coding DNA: TGTGCCAGCAGTTCAACTACCGATGGCTACGAGCAGTACTTC. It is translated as CASSSTTDGYEQYF.

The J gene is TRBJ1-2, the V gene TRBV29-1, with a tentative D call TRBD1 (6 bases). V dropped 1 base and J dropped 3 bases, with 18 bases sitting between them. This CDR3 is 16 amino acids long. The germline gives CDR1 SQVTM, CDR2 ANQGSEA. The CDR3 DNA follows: TGCAGCGTTGAAGGGCGGGGGGCAGAAACGGACTATGGCTACACCTTC. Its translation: CSVEGRGAETDYGYTF.

The CDR3 sequence is CASRTPFENTEAFF. The CDR3 DNA reads as TGTGCCAGCAGGACCCCTTTTGAGAACACTGAAGCTTTCTTT. The V call is TRBV2, the J call TRBJ1-1; D not certain. In germline, CDR1 is SNHLY, CDR2 FYNNEI. There are 14 residues in the CDR3. The germline V and J ends were trimmed by 6 bases and 1 base, with 12 bases remaining between them.

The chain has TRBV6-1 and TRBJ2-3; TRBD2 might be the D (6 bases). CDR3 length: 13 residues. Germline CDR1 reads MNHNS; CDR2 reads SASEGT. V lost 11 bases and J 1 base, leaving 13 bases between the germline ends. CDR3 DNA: TGTGCCGGAGGGTTAGCGGGCACAGATACGCAGTATTTT. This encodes CAGGLAGTDTQYF.

The CDR3 loop reads CATGHRTAEAFF. The CDR3 DNA follows: TGTGCCACGGGACACCGGACAGCGGAAGCTTTCTTT. The chain has TRBV27 and TRBJ1-1, with a possible D match to TRBD1 (6 bases). V lost 10 bases and J 8 bases, leaving 17 bases between the germline ends. CDR3 size: 12 residues. CDR1 MNHEY and CDR2 SMNVEV come from the germline V gene (reference sequence).

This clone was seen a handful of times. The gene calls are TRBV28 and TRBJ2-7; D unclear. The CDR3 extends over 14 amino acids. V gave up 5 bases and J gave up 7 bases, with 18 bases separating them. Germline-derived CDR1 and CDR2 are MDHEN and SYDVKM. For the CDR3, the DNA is TGTGCCAGCAGTGTATACGGGCCCCAGACGGAGCAGTACTTC. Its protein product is CASSVYGPQTEQYF.

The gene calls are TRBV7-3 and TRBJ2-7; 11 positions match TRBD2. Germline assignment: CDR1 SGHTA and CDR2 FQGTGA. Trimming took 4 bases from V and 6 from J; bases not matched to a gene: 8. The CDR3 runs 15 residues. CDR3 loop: CASSYSGTSGSEQYF. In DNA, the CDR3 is TGTGCCAGCAGCTACTCCGGGACTAGCGGAAGCGAGCAGTACTTC.

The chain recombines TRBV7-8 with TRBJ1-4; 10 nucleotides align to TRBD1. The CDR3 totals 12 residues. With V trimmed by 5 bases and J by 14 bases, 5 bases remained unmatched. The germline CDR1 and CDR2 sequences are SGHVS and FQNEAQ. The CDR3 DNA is TGTGCCAGCAGCGAAGACAGGGGGCATCTGTTTTTT. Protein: CASSEDRGHLFF. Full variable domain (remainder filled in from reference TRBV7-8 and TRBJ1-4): GAGVSQSPRYKVAKRGQDVALRCDPISGHVSLFWYQQALGQGPEFLTYFQNEAQLDKSGLPSDRFFAERPEGSVSTLKIQRTQQEDSAVYLCASSEDRGHLFFGSGTQLSVL.

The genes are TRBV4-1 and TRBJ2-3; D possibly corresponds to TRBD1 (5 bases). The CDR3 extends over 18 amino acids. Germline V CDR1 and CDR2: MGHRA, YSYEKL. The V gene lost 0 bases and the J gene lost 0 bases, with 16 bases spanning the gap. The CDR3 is CASSQEARVLLSTDTQYF. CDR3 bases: TGCGCCAGCAGCCAAGAGGCCAGGGTACTACTAAGCACAGATACGCAGTATTTT.

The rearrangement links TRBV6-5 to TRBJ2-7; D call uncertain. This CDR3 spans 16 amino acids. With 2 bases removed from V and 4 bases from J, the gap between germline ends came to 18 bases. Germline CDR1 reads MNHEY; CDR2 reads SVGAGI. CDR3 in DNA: TGTGCCAGCAGTTACCGTCCAGACCCAGAAACATACGAGCAGTACTTC. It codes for CASSYRPDPETYEQYF.

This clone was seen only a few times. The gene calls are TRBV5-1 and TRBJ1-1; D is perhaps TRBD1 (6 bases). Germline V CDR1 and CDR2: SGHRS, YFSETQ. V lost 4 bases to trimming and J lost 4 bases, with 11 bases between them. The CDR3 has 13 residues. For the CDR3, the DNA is TGCGCCAGCAGCCAGGGGATTGGCACTGAAGCTTTCTTT. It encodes CASSQGIGTEAFF.

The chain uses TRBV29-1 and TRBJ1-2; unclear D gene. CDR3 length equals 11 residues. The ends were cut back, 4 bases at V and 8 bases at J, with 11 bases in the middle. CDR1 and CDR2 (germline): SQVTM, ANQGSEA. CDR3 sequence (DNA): TGCAGCGTTGCTTCAGGTGTCGGCTACACCTTC. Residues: CSVASGVGYTF.

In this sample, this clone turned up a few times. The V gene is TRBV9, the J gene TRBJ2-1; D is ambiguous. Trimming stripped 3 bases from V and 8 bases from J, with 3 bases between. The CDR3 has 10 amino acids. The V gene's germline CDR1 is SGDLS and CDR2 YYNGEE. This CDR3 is CASSGDEQFF. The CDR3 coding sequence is TGTGCCAGCAGCGGGGATGAGCAGTTCTTC. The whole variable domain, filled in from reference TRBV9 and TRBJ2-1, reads DSGVTQTPKHLITATGQRVTLRCSPRSGDLSVYWYQQSLDQGLQFLIQYYNGEERAKGNILERFSAQQFPDLHSELNLSSLELGDSALYFCASSGDEQFFGPGTRLTVL.